This entry lists 30 T cell receptor beta chains sequenced from one sample in a study of blood T cell repertoires in COVID-19. The repertoire was sequenced with immunoSEQ multiplex PCR; TCRdb's copy has only in-frame clones and lacks some. The sample has roughly 200,000 clones, about nine tenths seen once. Sequenced input: PBMCs or T cells enriched from blood (not recorded which). The origin of the receptors is a woman in her 40s with acute COVID-19.

The V gene is TRBV7-2, the J gene TRBJ1-2, with D perhaps matching TRBD1 (5 bases). The CDR3 sequence is 15 residues long. Germline-derived CDR1 and CDR2 are SGHTA and FQGNSA. The V end lost 5 bases, the J end lost 0 bases, and 13 bases lay between the germline ends. The CDR3 bases are TGTGCCAGCAGCCCGAGTCAGGGCCCTAACTATGGCTACACCTTC. Translation gives CASSPSQGPNYGYTF.

This clone was recorded once. J is TRBJ2-1 and V is TRBV2, with 9 bases identical to TRBD1. Germline V gene sequence: CDR1 SNHLY, CDR2 FYNNEI. V dropped 6 bases and J dropped 8; count of bases not matched to a gene: 8. The CDR3 sequence is 14 residues long. The CDR3 DNA sequence: TGTGCCAGCAGCTTCGGGACAGGGAGGTATGAGCAGTTCTTC. Its protein product is CASSFGTGRYEQFF.

The rearrangement uses TRBV7-2 and TRBJ1-1; 7 nucleotides align to TRBD1. V lost 6 bases and J lost 7; bases outside the gene matches: 11. Germline V CDR1 and CDR2: SGHTA, FQGNSA. There are 14 residues in the CDR3. The CDR3 DNA reads TGTGCCAGCAGAATCGTAGGGGGCCAGGATGAAGCTTTCTTT. It codes for CASRIVGGQDEAFF.

The chain is built from TRBV29-1 and TRBJ2-7; 9 bases are a match to TRBD1. CDR3 length: 14 amino acids. Per germline, CDR1 SQVTM and CDR2 ANQGSEA. Unmatched junction bases numbered 10, after V lost 7 bases and J lost 3 bases. The CDR3 sequence: CSALPGTGFYEQYF. CDR3 nucleotides: TGCAGCGCCCTCCCCGGGACAGGGTTCTACGAGCAGTACTTC.

CDR3 loop: CASSIWFRGDEKLFF. The CDR3 DNA reads as TGTGCCAGTAGTATTTGGTTCAGGGGAGATGAAAAACTGTTTTTT. The rearrangement joins TRBV19 to TRBJ1-4, with a possible D match to TRBD1 (6 bases). Germline V CDR1 and CDR2: LNHDA, SQIVND (reference sequence). The CDR3 has 15 amino acids. V dropped 3 bases and J dropped 6 bases, with 14 bases sitting between them.

The chain recombines TRBV3-1 (or the pseudogene TRBV3-2) with TRBJ2-5; the match to TRBD2 covers 10 bases. This CDR3 has 17 amino acids. V lost 4 bases to trimming and J lost 6 bases; unmatched junction nucleotides: 14. Germline V gives CDR1 LGHDT, CDR2 YNNKEL (reference sequence). CDR3 sequence: CASSPRPAGGPEKTQYF. The CDR3, as DNA: TGTGCCAGCAGCCCGAGGCCAGCGGGGGGGCCTGAGAAGACCCAGTACTTC.

The J gene is TRBJ2-1, the V gene TRBV2, with D maybe TRBD1 (6 bases). V lost 11 bases to trimming and J lost 10 bases, with 21 bases between them. Germline CDR1 is SNHLY and CDR2 is FYNNEI. This CDR3 is 13 amino acids long. Here the CDR3 reads CAGDPTGSQEQFF. The CDR3 nucleotides read TGTGCCGGGGACCCGACAGGATCACAAGAGCAGTTCTTC. The variable domain in full, with the rest retrieved from reference TRBV2 and TRBJ2-1, is EPEVTQTPSHQVTQMGQEVILRCVPISNHLYFYWYRQILGQKVEFLVSFYNNEISEKSEIFDDQFSVERPDGSNFTLKIRSTKLEDSAMYFCAGDPTGSQEQFFGPGTRLTVL.

This chain uses TRBV25-1 with TRBJ2-1; 7 bases map to TRBD2. This CDR3 comprises 15 residues. From germline, CDR1 is MGHDK and CDR2 SYGVNS. V trimming: 5 bases; J trimming: 9 bases; junction bases outside the gene matches: 13. CDR3 in amino acids: CASSLSGLGYGEQFF. CDR3 coding DNA: TGTGCCAGCAGTCTTAGCGGGTTGGGCTATGGTGAGCAGTTCTTC.

This clone was counted a single time. The chain links TRBV27 to TRBJ1-1; D might be TRBD1 (5 bases). Trimming cost V 5 bases and J 1 base, with 11 bases left between them. Germline CDR1 is MNHEY and CDR2 is SMNVEV (reference sequence). The CDR3 has 14 residues. As DNA, the CDR3 is TGTGCCAGCAGTACAGGACCCTCGAACACTGAAGCTTTCTTT. Residues: CASSTGPSNTEAFF.

The chain is built from TRBV2 and TRBJ1-2; D remains unclear. The CDR3 spans 14 residues. V dropped 10 bases and J dropped 0 bases, with 15 bases sitting between them. CDR1 and CDR2 from the germline V gene are SNHLY and FYNNEI. CDR3 coding DNA: TGTGCCACCAATAGCGGTACCTCTAACTATGGCTACACCTTC. This encodes CATNSGTSNYGYTF.

This sequence joins TRBV7-2 and TRBJ2-1; tentative D call: TRBD1 (5 bases). The germline gives CDR1 SGHTA, CDR2 FQGNSA. V shed 4 bases and J shed 4 bases, with 11 bases lying between them. The length of the CDR3 is 14 residues. DNA of the CDR3: TGTGCCAGCAGCTCGCAGGGTTCTTACAATGAGCAGTTCTTC. The encoded protein is CASSSQGSYNEQFF.

This clone has just a few counts. The rearrangement joins TRBV9 to TRBJ2-6; 8 nucleotides agree with TRBD1. The germline V gene has CDR1 SGDLS and CDR2 YYNGEE. V gave up 3 bases and J gave up 5 bases; unmatched junction bases: 19. This CDR3 is built from 20 residues. CDR3 in DNA: TGTGCCAGCAGCGGGGGGACAGGACTAAACTCTGGTCGCCGGGCCAACGTCCTGACTTTC. Protein sequence: CASSGGTGLNSGRRANVLTF.

The rearrangement uses TRBV10-3 and TRBJ2-3; 9 bases line up with TRBD2. J gave up 5 bases and V 3 bases, and 9 bases lay outside the gene matches. The CDR3 has 16 amino acids. Germline lookup yields CDR1 ENHRY and CDR2 SYGVKD. The CDR3 DNA sequence: TGTGCCATCAGTGAATCCAGCGGGGGGTCTGGAGATACGCAGTATTTT. As protein: CAISESSGGSGDTQYF.

V usage is TRBV12-3 or TRBV12-4 and J usage is TRBJ2-7, with TRBD2 identical over 7 bases. This CDR3 spans 13 amino acids. With V trimmed by 3 bases and J by 4 bases, 3 bases remained unmatched. CDR3 region: CASSFGTTYEQYF. The CDR3 DNA sequence: TGTGCCAGCAGTTTCGGGACTACATACGAGCAGTACTTC.

The V call is TRBV19, the J call TRBJ1-5, with 9 nucleotides matching TRBD1. V lost 7 bases and J lost 3; bases outside the gene matches: 7. Germline V gives CDR1 LNHDA, CDR2 SQIVND (reference sequence). This CDR3 is built from 15 residues. CDR3 in DNA: TGTGCCAGTACTGGGACAGGGATAGTCAATCAGCCCCAGCATTTT. It codes for CASTGTGIVNQPQHF.

The chain couples TRBV12-5 to TRBJ2-2, with TRBD1 matching 11 bases. Germline V gives CDR1 LGHNT, CDR2 FRNRAP. With 7 bases clipped from V and 3 bases from J, the junction kept 10 bases outside the gene matches. There are 17 residues in the CDR3. The DNA for the CDR3 is TGTGCTAGTGTTCGTCCCCCGGGACAGGGGGACACCGGGGAGCTGTTTTTT. Encoded protein: CASVRPPGQGDTGELFF.

CDR3 nucleotide sequence: TGTGCCATCAGTTCCGGAGCGGCCTCCTACAATGAGCAGTTCTTC. Its translation: CAISSGAASYNEQFF. The chain combines TRBV10-3 with TRBJ2-1, with D possibly being TRBD2 (5 bases). This CDR3 has 15 residues. Trimming stripped 5 bases from V and 0 bases from J, with 11 bases between. Per the germline V gene, CDR1 is ENHRY and CDR2 is SYGVKD.

V is TRBV7-2 and J is TRBJ2-2, with unresolved D. V was pared by 1 base and J by 6 bases, with 9 bases between. CDR3 length: 14 amino acids. CDR1 and CDR2 from the germline V gene are SGHTA and FQGNSA. The CDR3 loop reads CASSLVVGSGELFF. As DNA, the CDR3 is TGTGCCAGCAGCTTAGTGGTCGGTTCCGGGGAGCTGTTTTTT.

The chain couples TRBV19 to TRBJ2-6; the D gene is possibly TRBD1 (6 bases). Trimming took 4 bases from V and 3 from J, leaving 22 bases between them. Germline lookup yields CDR1 LNHDA and CDR2 SQIVND (reference sequence). This CDR3 has 19 amino acids. This CDR3 reads CASSTITKRYRDGANVLTF. CDR3 nucleotides: TGTGCCAGTAGTACCATCACCAAACGATACAGGGATGGGGCCAACGTCCTGACTTTC.

J is TRBJ1-1 and V is TRBV18, with TRBD1 matching 8 bases. J was trimmed by 4 bases and V by 3 bases; bases with no gene match: 10. Germline CDR1 is KGHSH and CDR2 is LQKENI. The CDR3 length is 16 residues. The CDR3 loop reads CASSPNLAGGGTEAFF. CDR3 DNA: TGTGCCAGCTCACCTAATCTTGCAGGGGGCGGCACTGAAGCTTTCTTT.

Details on this clone: One end of the junction is discordant with germline, which a read error may explain. This sequence joins TRBV7-7 and TRBJ2-1, with D perhaps matching TRBD2 (6 bases). The CDR3 is 16 residues long. CDR1 is SSHAT, CDR2 FNYEAQ, per germline (reference sequence). In DNA, the CDR3 is TGTGCTAGCAGCTTAGTCTTGGGAAGGGGAGGTTCTGAGCAGTTCTTC. It yields the protein CASSLVLGRGGSEQFF. Full variable domain (outside the CDR3, taken from reference TRBV7-7 and TRBJ2-1): GAGVSQSPRYKVTKRGQDVTLRCDPISSHATLYWYQQALGQGPEFLTYFNYEAQPDKSGLPSDRFSAERPEGSISTLTIQRTEQRDSAMYRCASSLVLGRGGSEQFFGPGTRLTVL.

V is TRBV12-3 or TRBV12-4 and J is TRBJ1-1; D is possibly TRBD1 (5 bases). The CDR3 contains 13 residues. Trimming took off 2 bases at V and 7 bases at J, with 11 bases between the two ends. In DNA, the CDR3 is TGTGCCAGCAGTTTAAAGCAGACAGATGAAGCTTTCTTT. This gives the protein CASSLKQTDEAFF.

The chain is built from TRBV19 and TRBJ1-5; 7 bases are shared with TRBD1. Trimming removed 11 bases from V and 4 bases from J; junction bases left unmatched: 17. The CDR3 extends over 16 amino acids. The V gene's germline CDR1 is LNHDA and CDR2 SQIVND (reference sequence). CDR3 residues: CAATAGNRGDNQPQHF. In DNA, the CDR3 is TGTGCCGCTACTGCGGGGAACAGGGGCGATAATCAGCCCCAGCATTTT.

The J gene is TRBJ2-3, the V gene TRBV7-2; D remains unclear. The germline V gene encodes CDR1 SGHTA and CDR2 FQGNSA. The V end was cut by 1 base, the J end by 4 bases, with 15 bases between. This CDR3 has 16 residues. Here the CDR3 DNA reads TGTGCCAGCAGCTTAGTAGCCTTTTTGATCCCAGATACGCAGTATTTT. It translates to CASSLVAFLIPDTQYF.

The CDR3 region has the DNA TGCAGTGCTAGTTTAAGCCGAAACGGAAACACCATATATTTT. It translates to CSASLSRNGNTIYF. The chain couples TRBV20-1 to TRBJ1-3; D not resolved. This CDR3 is 14 amino acids long. V was shortened by 3 bases and J by 4 bases, with 13 bases between the two germline ends. CDR1 is DFQATT, CDR2 SNEGSKA, per germline (reference sequence).

DNA of the CDR3: TGTGCCAGTAGTCCATTAAGTCTACGGACTGAAGCTTTCTTT. Translating it yields CASSPLSLRTEAFF. The gene calls are TRBV19 and TRBJ1-1; no definite D call. V lost 5 bases and J 5 bases, leaving 15 bases between the germline ends. The CDR3 runs to 14 residues. Germline CDR1 reads LNHDA; CDR2 reads SQIVND (reference sequence).

The chain carries TRBV3-1 (or the pseudogene TRBV3-2) and TRBJ2-7, with TRBD1 identical over 7 bases. Trimming removed 2 bases from V and 2 bases from J; junction bases left unmatched: 9. Germline CDR1 LGHDT, CDR2 YNNKEL (reference sequence). The CDR3 loop spans 16 amino acids. This CDR3 reads CASSQSSGDSTYEQYV. Written as DNA, the CDR3 is TGTGCCAGCAGCCAATCATCAGGGGACAGTACCTACGAGCAGTACGTC.

V usage is TRBV5-1 and J usage is TRBJ2-5; D is undetermined. CDR3 size: 16 residues. CDR1 SGHRS and CDR2 YFSETQ come from the germline V gene. Trimming stripped 3 bases from V and 5 bases from J, with 20 bases between. CDR3: CASSSGGRSDWETQYF. DNA of the CDR3: TGCGCCAGCAGCTCCGGTGGGCGCTCTGATTGGGAGACCCAGTACTTC.

The chain has TRBV21-1 and TRBJ2-2; no DNA check was done on the table's D call, TRBD1. TRBV21-1 is designated a pseudogene. There are 19 residues in the CDR3. CDR3 sequence reads: CASSPRPDRRGAAAGELFF. The CDR3 nucleotides read TGTGCCAGCAGCCCTCGCCCGGACAGGCGCGGGGCCGCTGCCGGGGAGCTGTTTTTT.

This chain joins TRBV19 and TRBJ1-2, with 9 bases matching TRBD1. Germline V gene lookup returns CDR1 LNHDA and CDR2 SQIVND (reference sequence). This CDR3 has 15 amino acids. V lost 5 bases and J lost 4; bases outside the gene matches: 8. The CDR3: CASSHGQGPGYGYTF. In DNA, the CDR3 is TGTGCCAGTAGTCACGGACAGGGGCCTGGCTATGGCTACACCTTC.